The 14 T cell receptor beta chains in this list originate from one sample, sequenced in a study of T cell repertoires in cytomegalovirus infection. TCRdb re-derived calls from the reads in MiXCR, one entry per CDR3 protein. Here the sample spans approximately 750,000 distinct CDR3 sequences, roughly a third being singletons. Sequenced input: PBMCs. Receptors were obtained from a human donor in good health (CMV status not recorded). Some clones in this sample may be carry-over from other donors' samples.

CDR3: CAISGTGEETQYF. CDR3 sequence (DNA): TGTGCCATTTCCGGGACAGGGGAAGAGACCCAGTACTTC. The chain recombines TRBV10-3 with TRBJ2-5; 10 nucleotides align to TRBD1. CDR1 and CDR2 from the germline V gene are ENHRY and SYGVKD. V shed 9 bases and J 3 bases; nucleotides not matched to a gene: 4. The CDR3 is 13 residues long.

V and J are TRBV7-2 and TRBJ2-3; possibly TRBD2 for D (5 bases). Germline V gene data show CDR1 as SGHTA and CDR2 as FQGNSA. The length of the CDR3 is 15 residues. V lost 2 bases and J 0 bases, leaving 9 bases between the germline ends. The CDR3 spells CASSLILGSTDTQYF. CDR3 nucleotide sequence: TGTGCCAGCAGCTTAATACTAGGTAGCACAGATACGCAGTATTTT.

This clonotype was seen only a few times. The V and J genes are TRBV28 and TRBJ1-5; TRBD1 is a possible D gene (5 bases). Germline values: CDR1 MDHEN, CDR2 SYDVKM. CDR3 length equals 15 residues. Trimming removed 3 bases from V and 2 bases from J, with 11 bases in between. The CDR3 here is CASSLQGQRNQPQHF. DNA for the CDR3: TGTGCCAGCAGTTTGCAGGGCCAGCGCAATCAGCCCCAGCATTTT.

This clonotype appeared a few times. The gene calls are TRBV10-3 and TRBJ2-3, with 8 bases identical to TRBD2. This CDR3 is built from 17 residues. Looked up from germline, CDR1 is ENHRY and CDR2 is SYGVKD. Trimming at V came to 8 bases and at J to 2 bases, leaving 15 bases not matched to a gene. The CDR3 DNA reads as TGTGCCATCCGCGTTTGGAACGGGGGGGAGCTCACAGATACGCAGTATTTT. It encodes CAIRVWNGGELTDTQYF.

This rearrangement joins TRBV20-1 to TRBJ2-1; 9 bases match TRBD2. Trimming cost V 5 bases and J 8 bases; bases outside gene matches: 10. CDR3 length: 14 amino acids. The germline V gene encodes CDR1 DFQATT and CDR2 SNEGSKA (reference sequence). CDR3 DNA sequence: TGCAGTGCTCGACCTGCTAGCGGGAACTATGAGCAGTTCTTC. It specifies CSARPASGNYEQFF.

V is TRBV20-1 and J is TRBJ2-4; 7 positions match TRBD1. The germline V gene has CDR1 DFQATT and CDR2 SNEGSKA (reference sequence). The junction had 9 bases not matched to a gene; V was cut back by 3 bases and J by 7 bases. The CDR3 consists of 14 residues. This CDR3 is CSARPDRRTNIQYF. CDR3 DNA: TGCAGTGCTAGGCCGGACAGGAGAACGAACATTCAGTACTTC.

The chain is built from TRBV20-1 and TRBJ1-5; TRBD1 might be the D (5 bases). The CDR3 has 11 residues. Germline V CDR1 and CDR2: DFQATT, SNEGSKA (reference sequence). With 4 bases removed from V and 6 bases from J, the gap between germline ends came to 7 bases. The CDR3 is CSAKRGQPQHF. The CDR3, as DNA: TGCAGTGCTAAGAGGGGTCAGCCCCAGCATTTT.

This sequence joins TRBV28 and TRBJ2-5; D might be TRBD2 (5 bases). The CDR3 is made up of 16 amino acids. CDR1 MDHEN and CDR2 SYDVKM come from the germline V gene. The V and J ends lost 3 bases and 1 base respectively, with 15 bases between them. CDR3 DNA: TGTGCCAGCAGTTTCCCTATACGAGGGAGCCAAGAGACCCAGTACTTC. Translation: CASSFPIRGSQETQYF.

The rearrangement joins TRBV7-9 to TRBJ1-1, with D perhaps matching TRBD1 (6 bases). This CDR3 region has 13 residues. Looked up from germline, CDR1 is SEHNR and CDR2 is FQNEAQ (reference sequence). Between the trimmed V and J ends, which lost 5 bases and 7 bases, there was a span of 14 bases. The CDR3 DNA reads TGTGCCAGCAGCCCCAGGGGAACAGTTGAAGCTTTCTTT. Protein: CASSPRGTVEAFF.

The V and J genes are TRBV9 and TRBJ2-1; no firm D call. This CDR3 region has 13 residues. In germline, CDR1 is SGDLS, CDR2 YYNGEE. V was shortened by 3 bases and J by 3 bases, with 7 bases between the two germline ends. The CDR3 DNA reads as TGTGCCAGCAGCGCCCCCCGCTACAATGAGCAGTTCTTC. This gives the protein CASSAPRYNEQFF.

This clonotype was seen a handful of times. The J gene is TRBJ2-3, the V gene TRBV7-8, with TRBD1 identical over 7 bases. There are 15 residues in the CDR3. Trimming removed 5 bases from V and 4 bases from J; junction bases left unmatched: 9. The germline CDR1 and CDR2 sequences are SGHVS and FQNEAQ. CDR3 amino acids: CASSLNTGVADTQYF. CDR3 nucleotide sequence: TGTGCCAGCAGCCTAAATACAGGGGTGGCAGATACGCAGTATTTT.

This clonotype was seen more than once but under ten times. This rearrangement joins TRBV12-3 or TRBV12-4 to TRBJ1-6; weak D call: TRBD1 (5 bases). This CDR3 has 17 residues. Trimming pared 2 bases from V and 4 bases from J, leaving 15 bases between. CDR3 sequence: CASSLTPGHRYNSPLHF. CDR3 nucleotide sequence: TGTGCCAGCAGTTTAACACCCGGACACCGATATAATTCACCCCTCCACTTT.

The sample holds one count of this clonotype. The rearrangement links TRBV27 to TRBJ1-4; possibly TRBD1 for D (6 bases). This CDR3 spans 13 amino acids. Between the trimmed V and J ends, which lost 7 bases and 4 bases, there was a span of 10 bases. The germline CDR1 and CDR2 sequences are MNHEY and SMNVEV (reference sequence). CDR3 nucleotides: TGTGCCAGCACCAGAGGGGGTAATGAAAAACTGTTTTTT. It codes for CASTRGGNEKLFF.

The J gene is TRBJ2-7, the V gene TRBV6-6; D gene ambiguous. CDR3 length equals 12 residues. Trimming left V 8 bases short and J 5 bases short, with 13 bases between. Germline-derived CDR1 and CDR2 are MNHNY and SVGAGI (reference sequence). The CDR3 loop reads CASEKTSNEQYF. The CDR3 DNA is TGTGCCAGCGAAAAGACCTCGAACGAGCAGTACTTC.